This TCR beta chain emerged from a study of T cell changes during pregnancy in multiple sclerosis. Clones were sequenced by immunoSEQ multiplex PCR, and TCRdb holds only the in-frame ones, with some missing. The sample has about 50,000 clones, roughly nine tenths seen once. The trim removed 2 bases at V and 1 base at J, leaving 2 bases unmatched. CDR1 is SGHRS and CDR2 is YFSETQ in the germline V gene. This CDR3 is built from 14 residues. This specimen was CD4+ T cells from peripheral blood mononuclear cells, taken after pregnancy. V is TRBV5-1 and J is TRBJ2-5; 7 bases match TRBD1. The sequence came from a female donor with multiple sclerosis, enrolled in a pregnancy study. The CDR3 loop is CASSFQGVQETQYF. For the CDR3, the DNA is TGCGCCAGCAGCTTCCAGGGGGTCCAAGAGACCCAGTACTTC.